Below are 2 T cell receptor beta chains sequenced from a single sample in a study of CD4+ T cells in melanoma. Repertoires were generated with immunoSEQ multiplex PCR, while TCRdb's copy carries only in-frame clones and drops some. The sample consists of tens of thousands of clones, about 70% of them appearing once. Sequences were obtained from tumor tissue. Source of these receptors: a human donor with melanoma.

V gene TRBV9 combines with J gene TRBJ2-5; 7 bases agree with TRBD1. Germline V gene lookup returns CDR1 SGDLS and CDR2 YYNGEE. Unmatched junction bases numbered 6, after V lost 0 bases and J lost 1 base. This CDR3 spans 16 amino acids. In nucleotides, the CDR3 is TGTGCCAGCAGCGTAGGTCTGACAGGGTTCCAAGAGACCCAGTACTTC. Its translation is CASSVGLTGFQETQYF.

The chain links TRBV6-5 to TRBJ2-2; TRBD1 matches at 8 bases. This CDR3 is built from 14 residues. J lost 6 bases, V lost 4 bases, and 4 bases had no gene match. Germline lookup yields CDR1 MNHEY and CDR2 SVGAGI. This CDR3 reads CASSSTGGSGELFF. The CDR3 DNA follows: TGTGCCAGCAGTTCCACAGGGGGATCCGGGGAGCTGTTTTTT.